The text below deals with one T cell receptor beta chain. Antigen: not known. Primers for the PCR totalled 60 Vbeta and 13 Jbeta. Assay: immunoSEQ multiplex PCR; the TCRdb copy retains only in-frame clones and omits some. The sample shows fewer than 200,000 clones, about nine tenths of them seen only once. The sample is drawn from a study of cytomegalovirus exposure and HLA in healthy donors. Whole-study results and caveats: It was only CMV serostatus that was available as immune exposure information. TCR beta sequences reportedly predicted most subjects' HLA-A and HLA-B alleles accurately.

It was healthy bone marrow donors who served as donors. Germline-derived CDR1 and CDR2 are SNHLY and FYNNEI. V was clipped by 7 bases and J by 2 bases; unmatched bases: 4. CDR3 length: 15 residues. This TCR came from a boy younger than 10 in good health and CMV-seronegative. The V gene is TRBV2, the J gene TRBJ2-1, with TRBD2 identical over 11 bases. Sequencing was carried out using PBMCs. CDR3 nucleotides: TGTGCCAGCATTTGGACTAGCGGGCCCTACAATGAGCAGTTCTTC. Its translation is CASIWTSGPYNEQFF.